This T cell receptor beta chain was profiled in a study of cytomegalovirus exposure and HLA in healthy donors. Broader study findings: Most of the TCR beta V segments (in an earlier analysis) were productive either about 87% or about 30% of the time. By a later analysis, the bulk of CMV-associated TCR beta chains appeared HLA-restricted. HLA alleles showed associations with 15,000 to 20,000 TCR beta sequences in a later analysis, at a 0.05 false discovery rate.

Comments on this clone: No antigen is known for it.

The PCR was carried out with 60 Vbeta primers and 13 Jbeta primers. Only in-frame clones appear in the TCRdb table, and some are missing; sequencing was by immunoSEQ multiplex PCR. The repertoire holds fewer than 120,000 clones, with less than 85% as singletons. Trimming stripped 0 bases from V and 2 bases from J, with 5 bases between. This CDR3 is 13 amino acids long. Germline CDR1 is LGHNA and CDR2 is YSLEER. Sequenced sample: PBMCs. The origin of this receptor is a man younger than 45 in good health and CMV-seropositive. The J gene is TRBJ2-7, the V gene TRBV4-3; D is unresolved. CDR3 nucleotides: TGCGCCAGCAGCCAAGACAGGACCTACGAGCAGTACTTC. This codes for CASSQDRTYEQYF.